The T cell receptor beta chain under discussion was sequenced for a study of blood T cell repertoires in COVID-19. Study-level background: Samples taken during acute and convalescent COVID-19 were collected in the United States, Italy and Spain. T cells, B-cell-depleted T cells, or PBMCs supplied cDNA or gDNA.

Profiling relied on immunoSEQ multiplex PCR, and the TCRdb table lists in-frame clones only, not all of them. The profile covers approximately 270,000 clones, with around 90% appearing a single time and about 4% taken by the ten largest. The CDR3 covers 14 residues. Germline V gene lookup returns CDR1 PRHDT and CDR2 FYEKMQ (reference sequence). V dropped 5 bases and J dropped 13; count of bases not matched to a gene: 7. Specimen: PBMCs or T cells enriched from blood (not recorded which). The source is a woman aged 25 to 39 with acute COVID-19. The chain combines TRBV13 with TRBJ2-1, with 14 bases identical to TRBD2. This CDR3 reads CASSLGLAGEHQFF. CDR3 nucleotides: TGTGCCAGCAGCCTGGGACTAGCGGGAGAGCATCAGTTCTTC.